This T cell receptor beta chain was obtained from a study of cytomegalovirus exposure and HLA in healthy donors. Whole-study findings and limits: Earlier findings revealed that most TCR beta V segments proved productive either about 87% or about 30% of the time. Later work found that TCR association rates differed between HLA loci; DRB1 had the most and HLA-C the fewest. It was confirmed in vitro that three of the CMV-associated chains were specific for CMV antigens.

With 60 Vbeta and 13 Jbeta primers, the PCR was carried out. This table comes from immunoSEQ multiplex PCR, and its TCRdb copy is limited to in-frame clones, with some not included. There are 60,000 to 65,000 clones in the sample, with approximately 5.3% held by the top ten. About this clone itself: Its antigen remains unknown.

Donors had nominal health at sampling but likely had unrecorded immune exposures. Specimen: PBMCs. The clonotype was recovered from a man under 40 in good health and CMV-seropositive.

The CDR3 DNA reads TGTGCCAGCAGCGTAGAAGGAGCCCCTGGGGAAAAACTGTTTTTT. This codes for CASSVEGAPGEKLFF. The rearrangement uses TRBV9 and TRBJ1-4; D unclear. This CDR3 has 15 amino acids. The germline CDR1 and CDR2 sequences are SGDLS and YYNGEE. V was pared by 0 bases and J by 8 bases, with 14 bases between.